This T cell receptor (beta chain) is from a study of T cell repertoires in cytomegalovirus infection. About the study: Selected CMV epitopes included recently identified HLA-C-restricted ones as well as well-studied HLA-B-restricted ones.

This clonotype has only one observation. What it binds is not known. V was shortened by 0 bases and J by 6 bases, with 9 bases between the two germline ends. The CDR3 length is 14 residues. The V gene's germline CDR1 is LGHNT and CDR2 FRNRAP. TCRdb re-analysed the reads in MiXCR, keeping a single row per CDR3 protein. The sample includes 100,000 to 150,000 distinct CDR3 sequences, about 31% seen only once; the top ten take approximately 59%. The source material was CD8+ T cells from cultured PBMCs, sampled from culture after CMV antigen stimulation. This TCR was recovered from a human donor in good health (CMV status not recorded). Some clones in this sample may be carry-over from other donors' samples. The chain combines TRBV12-5 with TRBJ1-5; D uncertain. CDR3 loop: CASGLVSSSQPQHF. In DNA form, the CDR3 reads TGTGCTAGTGGTTTGGTCTCTTCCTCTCAGCCCCAGCATTTT.